The clone carrying this T cell receptor beta chain was seen once. Germline V gene sequence: CDR1 MRHNA, CDR2 SNTAGT. The length of the CDR3 is 14 residues. With 3 bases removed from V and 7 bases from J, the gap between germline ends came to 10 bases. TCRdb's table, derived via immunoSEQ multiplex PCR, lists solely in-frame clones and lacks some. This sample yields 35,000 to 45,000 clones, of which 86% are seen a single time; roughly a fifth belongs to the top ten. This specimen comes from a study of OX40 agonist ivuxolimab in advanced cancers. The origin of this receptor is an adult with an advanced solid tumor such as melanoma, head and neck, liver or kidney cancer. The sample here was CD4+ or CD8+ T cells sorted from blood, taken in a trial of the OX40 agonist ivuxolimab. The chain couples TRBV6-4 to TRBJ1-6; no clear D. CDR3 bases: TGTGCCAGCAGTGAATCGGCAGGCAATTCACCCCTCCACTTT. Its translation: CASSESAGNSPLHF.